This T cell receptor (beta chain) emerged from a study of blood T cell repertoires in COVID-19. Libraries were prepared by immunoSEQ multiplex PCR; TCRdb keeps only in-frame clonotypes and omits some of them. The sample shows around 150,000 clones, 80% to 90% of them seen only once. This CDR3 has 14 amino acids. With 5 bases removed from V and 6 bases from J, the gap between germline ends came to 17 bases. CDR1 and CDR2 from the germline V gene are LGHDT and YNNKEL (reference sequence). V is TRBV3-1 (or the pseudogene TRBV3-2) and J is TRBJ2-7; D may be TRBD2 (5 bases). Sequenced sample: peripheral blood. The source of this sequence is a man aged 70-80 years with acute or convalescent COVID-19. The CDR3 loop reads CASSSLAGPGEQYF. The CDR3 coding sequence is TGTGCCAGCAGCTCCCTAGCCGGGCCGGGCGAGCAGTACTTC.